Below are 20 T cell receptor beta chains sequenced from a single sample in a study of T-cell memory formation after mild COVID-19. TCRdb reanalysed the 5' RACE reads using MiXCR and keeps one entry per CDR3 protein. The sample contains 350,000 to 400,000 distinct CDR3 sequences, about an eighth of which appear only once. The material sequenced was PBMCs or a T cell subset sorted from them (not recorded which). The receptors come from a man younger than 35 who had mild COVID-19 (a few samples of this study predate the infection). Cell type and time point are not known.

In this sample, this clonotype turned up a few times. This chain connects TRBV10-2 to TRBJ1-5, with a weak D call TRBD1 (5 bases). This CDR3 contains 14 residues. The germline CDR1 and CDR2 sequences are WSHSY and SAAADI. Between the trimmed V and J ends, which lost 6 bases and 0 bases, there was a span of 9 bases. DNA for the CDR3: TGCGCCAGCAGACCGACAGTTAGCAATCAGCCCCAGCATTTT. Protein: CASRPTVSNQPQHF.

This clonotype was picked up a small number of times. The V and J genes are TRBV6-2 or TRBV6-3 and TRBJ2-3; TRBD2 aligns across 8 bases. V dropped 4 bases and J dropped 5; count of bases not matched to a gene: 11. The length of the CDR3 is 16 residues. Germline values: CDR1 MNHEY, CDR2 SVGEGT. The CDR3 spells CASSFPGTSREDTQYF. CDR3 nucleotides: TGTGCCAGCAGTTTTCCCGGGACTAGTCGGGAAGATACGCAGTATTTT.

This clonotype was seen a single time. This chain links TRBV10-2 with TRBJ2-7, with 7 nucleotides matching TRBD1. The germline V gene encodes CDR1 WSHSY and CDR2 SAAADI. V shed 6 bases and J 4 bases; nucleotides not matched to a gene: 3. The CDR3 runs 12 residues. The CDR3 DNA reads TGCGCCAGCAGCGACAGGGTTTACGAGCAGTACTTC. Translation: CASSDRVYEQYF.

The rearrangement joins TRBV4-2 to TRBJ1-1, with 11 positions matching TRBD1. The CDR3 has 15 residues. The ends lost 1 base at V and 6 bases at J; junction bases unmatched: 4. The V gene's germline CDR1 is LGHNA and CDR2 YNFKEQ. CDR3 amino acids: CASSQVGQGVAEAFF. The CDR3 region has the DNA TGTGCCAGCAGCCAAGTGGGACAGGGGGTGGCTGAAGCTTTCTTT.

This clonotype was seen more than once but under ten times. V and J are TRBV5-6 and TRBJ1-1, with TRBD1 as a possible D gene (5 bases). V was cut by 3 bases and J by 0 bases, with 9 bases left in between. In germline, CDR1 is SGHDT, CDR2 YYEEEE. The length of the CDR3 is 14 residues. The CDR3 spells CASSWTIMNTEAFF. The CDR3 DNA is TGTGCCAGCAGCTGGACAATTATGAACACTGAAGCTTTCTTT. The full variable domain, with the rest looked up from reference TRBV5-6 and TRBJ1-1, is DAGVTQSPTHLIKTRGQQVTLRCSPKSGHDTVSWYQQALGQGPQFIFQYYEEEERQRGNFPDRFSGHQFPNYSSELNVNALLLGDSALYLCASSWTIMNTEAFFGQGTRLTVV.

This clonotype was detected a few times. In DNA, the CDR3 is TGTGCCAGCAGTCCCCTCGGCGCGAACTACGAGCAGTACGTC. It is translated as CASSPLGANYEQYV. The rearrangement joins TRBV28 to TRBJ2-7; D is undetermined. CDR1 is MDHEN and CDR2 is SYDVKM in the germline V gene. The CDR3 extends over 14 amino acids. Trimming shortened V by 5 bases and J by 3 bases, and 14 bases separated the two germline ends.

The V call is TRBV29-1, the J call TRBJ2-3, with 11 bases that match TRBD2. Trimming took 2 bases from V and 0 from J; bases not matched to a gene: 13. The CDR3 totals 19 residues. CDR1 SQVTM and CDR2 ANQGSEA come from the germline V gene. CDR3 region: CSVEFPLAGGPQSTDTQYF. The CDR3 DNA is TGCAGCGTTGAATTCCCGCTAGCGGGGGGCCCCCAAAGCACAGATACGCAGTATTTT.

This clonotype was found a few times. The chain employs TRBV18 and TRBJ1-6; D not certain. The CDR3 covers 16 residues. Trimming removed 0 bases at V and 0 bases at J, with 6 bases between. Germline CDR1 reads KGHSH; CDR2 reads LQKENI. The CDR3 reads CASSPPPGSYNSPLHF. In DNA form, the CDR3 reads TGTGCCAGCTCACCACCGCCTGGCTCCTATAATTCACCCCTCCACTTT.

The chain carries TRBV6-5 and TRBJ1-4, with D perhaps TRBD1 (5 bases). The CDR3 spans 16 residues. The germline V gene encodes CDR1 MNHEY and CDR2 SVGAGI. V was cut by 0 bases and J by 8 bases, with 16 bases left in between. The CDR3 DNA follows: TGTGCCAGCAGTTACTCCGGGGGGGAGTTTGTAGAAAAACTGTTTTTT. This encodes CASSYSGGEFVEKLFF.

This clonotype showed up just a few times. This chain connects TRBV3-1 to TRBJ2-7; 9 bases line up with TRBD2. With V trimmed by 4 bases and J by 3 bases, 7 bases remained unmatched. Germline CDR1 reads LGHDT; CDR2 reads YNNKEL (reference sequence). The CDR3 has 15 residues. The CDR3 DNA is TGTGCCAGCAGCCCGTTAGCGGGGGCCCACTACGAGCAGTACTTC. As protein: CASSPLAGAHYEQYF.

This clonotype was recorded a few times. V gene TRBV7-2 combines with J gene TRBJ1-1; a weak D match, TRBD1 (6 bases). V was trimmed by 2 bases and J by 0 bases, leaving 10 bases between them. This CDR3 comprises 15 residues. Germline lookup yields CDR1 SGHTA and CDR2 FQGNSA. DNA for the CDR3: TGTGCCAGCAGCTTAACGGGGGGCGTGAACACTGAAGCTTTCTTT. Translating gives CASSLTGGVNTEAFF.

This clonotype was observed at least ten times. The rearrangement uses TRBV5-1 and TRBJ1-6, with 8 bases lining up with TRBD1. Per germline, CDR1 SGHRS and CDR2 YFSETQ. V lost 1 base, J lost 0 bases, and 12 bases stayed unmatched. This CDR3 is built from 20 residues. CDR3 sequence: CASSLSPARQGSSYNSPLHF. The CDR3 bases are TGCGCCAGCAGCTTGTCCCCCGCTCGACAGGGGAGCTCCTATAATTCACCCCTCCACTTT.

This clonotype appeared a few times. The V call is TRBV18, the J call TRBJ2-7, with 12 positions matching TRBD1. Germline CDR1 KGHSH, CDR2 LQKENI. The CDR3 covers 15 residues. The trim removed 0 bases at V and 7 bases at J, leaving 4 bases unmatched. CDR3: CASSPPGQGASEQYV. CDR3 DNA: TGTGCCAGCTCACCACCGGGACAGGGGGCAAGTGAGCAGTACGTC.

V usage is TRBV12-3 or TRBV12-4 and J usage is TRBJ1-2, with 8 bases lining up with TRBD1. With 7 bases clipped from V and 8 bases from J, the junction kept 9 bases outside the gene matches. CDR3 length: 13 residues. The CDR3 sequence is CASTQQGASGYTF. The CDR3 coding sequence is TGTGCCAGCACCCAGCAGGGGGCTAGCGGCTACACCTTC.

The table lists this clonotype with many counts. Germline is not matched at one junction end, which may reflect a read error. J is TRBJ1-1 and V is TRBV7-7; D is unresolved. Germline CDR1 and CDR2: SSHAT and FNYEAQ (reference sequence). The CDR3 length is 15 residues. The CDR3 here is CASSLGNRENTEAFF. The CDR3 bases are TGTGCTAGCAGCTTAGGGAACAGAGAGAACACTGAAGCTTTCTTT.

This clonotype was seen only a few times. This chain uses TRBV20-1 with TRBJ1-6; 8 positions match TRBD1. Trimming took 5 bases from V and 7 from J; bases not matched to a gene: 7. The CDR3 is 14 residues long. Germline V gene data show CDR1 as DFQATT and CDR2 as SNEGSKA (reference sequence). CDR3 protein: CSAARDRLNSPLHF. In DNA, the CDR3 is TGCAGTGCTGCCCGGGACAGGCTGAATTCACCCCTCCACTTT.

The chain is built from TRBV7-2 and TRBJ2-2, with D hard to call. CDR1 is SGHTA and CDR2 is FQGNSA in the germline V gene. The CDR3 covers 14 residues. Trimming removed 3 bases from V and 4 bases from J, with 9 bases in between. CDR3 sequence (DNA): TGTGCCAGCAGCTTGAAGGCAGCCACCGGGGAGCTGTTTTTT. Amino acid sequence: CASSLKAATGELFF.

This clonotype turned up a few times. The gene calls are TRBV7-2 and TRBJ2-3; 8 positions match TRBD2. V lost 3 bases, J lost 2 bases, and 7 bases stayed unmatched. Germline V lookup: CDR1 SGHTA, CDR2 FQGNSA. The CDR3 totals 16 residues. In DNA, the CDR3 is TGTGCCAGCAGCTTTAGACGGGGGGGCATCACAGATACGCAGTATTTT. Its protein is CASSFRRGGITDTQYF. The entire variable domain, with the rest obtained from reference TRBV7-2 and TRBJ2-3, is as follows: GAGVSQSPSNKVTEKGKDVELRCDPISGHTALYWYRQSLGQGLEFLIYFQGNSAPDKSGLPSDRFSAERTGGSVSTLTIQRTQQEDSAVYLCASSFRRGGITDTQYFGPGTRLTVL.

This clonotype was detected a few times. CDR3 in DNA: TGTGCCAGCAGCATCAAGATTCGGACAGGGGAGATGAACACTGAAGCTTTCTTT. Translated: CASSIKIRTGEMNTEAFF. The J gene is TRBJ1-1, the V gene TRBV5-6; 9 bases match TRBD1. V dropped 4 bases and J dropped 0; count of bases not matched to a gene: 13. The CDR3 totals 18 residues. CDR1 is SGHDT and CDR2 is YYEEEE in the germline V gene.

This clonotype occurred many times. The genes are TRBV5-1 and TRBJ2-7, with 8 bases that match TRBD2. This CDR3 region has 14 residues. Looked up from germline, CDR1 is SGHRS and CDR2 is YFSETQ. J gave up 2 bases and V 5 bases, and 6 bases lay outside the gene matches. CDR3 protein: CASSRIAGTYEQYF. CDR3 nucleotide sequence: TGCGCCAGCAGTAGAATAGCGGGAACCTACGAGCAGTACTTC.